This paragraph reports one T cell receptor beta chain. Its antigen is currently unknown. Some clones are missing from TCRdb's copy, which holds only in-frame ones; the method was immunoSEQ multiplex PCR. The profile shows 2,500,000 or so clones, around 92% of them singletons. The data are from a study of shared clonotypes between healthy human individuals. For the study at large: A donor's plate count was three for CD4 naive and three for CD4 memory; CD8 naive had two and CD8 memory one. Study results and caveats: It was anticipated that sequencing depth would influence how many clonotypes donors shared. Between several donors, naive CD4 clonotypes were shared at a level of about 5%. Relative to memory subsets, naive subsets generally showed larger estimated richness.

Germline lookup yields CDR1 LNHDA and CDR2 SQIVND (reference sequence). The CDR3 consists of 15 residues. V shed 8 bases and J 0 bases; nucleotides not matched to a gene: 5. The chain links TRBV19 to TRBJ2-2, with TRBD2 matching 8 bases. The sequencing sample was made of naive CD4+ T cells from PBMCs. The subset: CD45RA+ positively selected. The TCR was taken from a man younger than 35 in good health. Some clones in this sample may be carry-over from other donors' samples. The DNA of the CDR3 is TGTGCCAGTCGTTTAGCGGGGCCGAACACCGGGGAGCTGTTTTTT. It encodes CASRLAGPNTGELFF.